The next 2 T cell receptor beta chains were all read from a single sample in a study of blood T cell repertoires in COVID-19. Measured with immunoSEQ multiplex PCR; TCRdb has only the in-frame clones, and not every one. The table lists about 210,000 clones, approximately 84% of them singletons. Specimen: peripheral blood. The receptors come from a woman in her 50s with active or convalescent COVID-19.

The chain links TRBV29-1 to TRBJ2-7; 7 positions agree with TRBD1. CDR1 is SQVTM, CDR2 ANQGSEA, per germline. The CDR3 loop spans 14 amino acids. V was clipped by 6 bases and J by 6 bases; unmatched bases: 14. Here the CDR3 DNA reads TGCAGCGTCCAGCCGGGACAGTTAAACTTCGAGCAGTACTTC. Amino acid sequence: CSVQPGQLNFEQYF.

The rearrangement links TRBV2 to TRBJ1-1; no clear D. Germline V gene lookup returns CDR1 SNHLY and CDR2 FYNNEI. V was clipped by 0 bases and J by 1 base, with 9 bases between them. The CDR3 spans 15 residues. CDR3 sequence (DNA): TGTGCCAGCAGTGAAGCGGCCGACACGAACACTGAAGCTTTCTTT. The encoded protein is CASSEAADTNTEAFF.